Given below is one TCR beta chain in context. Its target is not known. Under the ViraFEST assay, PBMC were stimulated with viral peptide pools so that antigen-specific CD4+ T cells expanded. Sequencing was performed afterwards. Subsequent to roughly 9 days of culture, CD4+ T cells were isolated. The study found no prior SARS-CoV-2 infection in the vaccine recipients, who tested negative for nucleocapsid antibodies. Researchers reported culturing 2.1 million or so PBMC in each well, adding around 10 IU/ml IL-2 and roughly 10 ug/ml peptides. Produced via immunoSEQ multiplex PCR; TCRdb's table is partial and in-frame only. The sample comprises approximately 87,000 clones, about 74% of which are singletons, and roughly 1.9% rests with the top ten. The CDR3 consists of 15 residues. Germline lookup yields CDR1 SGHNT and CDR2 YENEEA. The trim removed 2 bases at V and 7 bases at J, leaving 6 bases unmatched.

This entry comes from a study of vaccination effects on CD4 cells after COVID-19. Study summary: As their vaccination, participants received two doses of either BNT162b2 or mRNA-1273. Study-wide results and limits: Healthy vaccinees had only 1 of 255 vaccine-induced clones cross-react with common cold coronaviruses.

The sequence derives from a human donor who received a COVID-19 vaccine. The sequenced sample was CD4+ T cells from PBMCs cultured with HCoV-229E spike peptides, obtained before COVID-19 vaccination. The chain couples TRBV11-3 to TRBJ2-1; 9 nucleotides align to TRBD1. DNA of the CDR3: TGTGCCAGCAGCTTAATGGGACAGGGAACGAATGAGCAGTTCTTC. As protein: CASSLMGQGTNEQFF.